This is a list of T cell receptor beta chains from one sample in a study of technical replicates of blood from several donors. The table came from immunoSEQ multiplex PCR; TCRdb's copy has only in-frame clones and leaves some out. The data contain under 85,000 clones, nearly 95% of them singletons. The sequencing input was T cells isolated from PBMCs. The source is a human donor in good health. The CDR3 runs from the conserved cysteine through the conserved F or W. Fields, in order: V gene, D gene, clone size, J gene, CDR3 length, CDR3 DNA, CDR3 protein. D genes are given only for firm matches. Part of the rows lack a size; the others show once, few, many or a class for expanded clones.

>TRBV27|.|.|TRBJ2-1|15
TGTGCCAGCAGTTTATCACAGGGAGGGCGCAATGAGCAGTTCTTC
CASSLSQGGRNEQFF
>TRBV2|.|.|TRBJ1-5|12
TGTGCCAGCAGCCTAGATAATCAGCCCCAGCATTTT
CASSLDNQPQHF
>TRBV13|.|.|TRBJ1-1|16
TGTGCCAGCAGCCCTTTAGGCCCAGGGTCCGGCACTGAAGCTTTCTTT
CASSPLGPGSGTEAFF
>TRBV4-1|.|.|TRBJ1-1|14
TGCGCCAGCAGCCACGGGGGAGGGAACACTGAAGCTTTCTTT
CASSHGGGNTEAFF
>TRBV7-2|TRBD1|.|TRBJ1-5|14
TGTGCCAGCAGCTCACAGGGGGCGCTTCAGCCCCAGCATTTT
CASSSQGALQPQHF
>TRBV7-9|.|once|TRBJ2-7|14
TGTGCCAGCAGCTTAGCCCGGGAAAACTACGAGCAGTACTTC
CASSLARENYEQYF
>TRBV7-6|.|.|TRBJ2-2|14
TGTGCCAGCAGCTGGCCAGGGGTGACCGGGGAGCTGTTTTTT
CASSWPGVTGELFF
>TRBV29-1|.|.|TRBJ2-7|12
TGCAGCGTTGAGGAGAGGAACTACGAGCAGTACTTC
CSVEERNYEQYF
>TRBV11-2|.|.|TRBJ2-3|15
TGTGCCAGCAGCCCGAGTCGGTTCAGCACAGATACGCAGTATTTT
CASSPSRFSTDTQYF
>TRBV6-5|.|once|TRBJ2-3|14
TGTGCCAGCAGTTTTTTCGGGAACACAGATACGCAGTATTTT
CASSFFGNTDTQYF
>TRBV19|.|.|TRBJ1-5|13
TGTGCCAGTAGTATAGGGGCTAATCAGCCCCAGCATTTT
CASSIGANQPQHF
>TRBV9|TRBD2|.|TRBJ2-7|13
TGTGCCAGCAGTAGCGGGAGTCTGGGGGAGCAGTACTTC
CASSSGSLGEQYF
>TRBV7-9|TRBD2|.|TRBJ2-1|15
TGTGCCAGCAGCCAAACTAGCGGAGGATACAATGAGCAGTTCTTC
CASSQTSGGYNEQFF
>TRBV11-2|.|.|TRBJ1-4|17
TGTGCCAGCAGCCAGACCTCCGTTGGAGCAACTAATGAAAAACTGTTTTTT
CASSQTSVGATNEKLFF
>TRBV13|.|.|TRBJ1-3|15
TGTGCCAGCAGCCGCACGGGGGTGGGCTCAAACACCATATATTTT
CASSRTGVGSNTIYF
>TRBV5-1|.|.|TRBJ2-2|15
TGCGCCAGCAGCTTAGGACAGATGAACACCGGGGAGCTGTTTTTT
CASSLGQMNTGELFF